Shown below are 9 T cell receptor beta chains from a single sample sequenced in a study of shared clonotypes between healthy human individuals (dated by TCRdb to the early 2020s). The library was prepared using the immunoSEQ multiplex PCR assay. What TCRdb holds here is the immuneACCESS table cut down to in-frame rearrangements. Part of the clones is not present; checked against another copy, under half of the missing clones reflect an unresolved V gene, and the others are unexplained. Across this sample there are around 510,000 clones, with around 78% seen only once. The ten biggest clones cover around 12% of the sample. Sequencing used PBMCs. These receptors were obtained from a woman aged 40 to 50 in good health. Some clones in this sample may be carry-over from other donors' samples.

This rearrangement joins TRBV30 to TRBJ2-5; D is unclear. The ends were cut back, 2 bases at V and 3 bases at J, with 4 bases in the middle. CDR3 length equals 11 residues. Germline V CDR1 and CDR2: GTSNPN, SVGIG (reference sequence). The CDR3 reads CAWSQEETQYF. CDR3 DNA: TGTGCCTGGAGTCAGGAAGAGACCCAGTACTTC.

Only a few counts were recorded for this clone. The chain uses TRBV28 and TRBJ1-3; a possible D gene is TRBD1 (5 bases). The CDR3 is 16 amino acids. Germline CDR1 and CDR2: MDHEN and SYDVKM. The V end was cut by 2 bases, the J end by 0 bases, with 11 bases between. The CDR3 spells CASSLPQGYSGNTIYF. The CDR3 region has the DNA TGTGCCAGCAGTTTACCCCAGGGCTACTCTGGAAACACCATATATTTT. Together with reference TRBV28 and TRBJ1-3, the CDR3 gives the full variable domain: DVKVTQSSRYLVKRTGEKVFLECVQDMDHENMFWYRQDPGLGLRLIYFSYDVKMKEKGDIPEGYSVSREKKERFSLILESASTNQTSMYLCASSLPQGYSGNTIYFGEGSWLTVV.

A single count supports this clone. This sequence joins TRBV4-1 and TRBJ2-4; D gene unclear. Germline lookup yields CDR1 MGHRA and CDR2 YSYEKL. There are 13 residues in the CDR3. The germline V and J ends were trimmed by 0 bases and 12 bases, with 12 bases remaining between them. CDR3 sequence: CASSQDRLTGQYF. The CDR3 DNA follows: TGCGCCAGCAGCCAAGATCGTTTAACGGGTCAGTACTTC.

The chain links TRBV30 to TRBJ2-7; 9 nucleotides align to TRBD2. Trimming took 6 bases from V and 2 from J; bases not matched to a gene: 14. The CDR3 consists of 16 residues. The germline V gene has CDR1 GTSNPN and CDR2 SVGIG (reference sequence). CDR3 residues: CACRIAGVGRAYEQYF. In DNA, the CDR3 is TGTGCCTGCAGAATAGCGGGAGTCGGTCGGGCCTACGAGCAGTACTTC.

The chain recombines TRBV10-3 with TRBJ2-7; D gene ambiguous. Trimming stripped 5 bases from V and 0 bases from J, with 11 bases between. Germline V gene data show CDR1 as ENHRY and CDR2 as SYGVKD. This CDR3 has 14 residues. CDR3 loop: CAISLGGPSYEQYF. The CDR3 DNA reads TGTGCCATCAGTTTGGGCGGCCCCTCCTACGAGCAGTACTTC.

This clone was observed a few times. The chain combines TRBV11-3 with TRBJ1-1; no reliable D call. CDR3 size: 13 residues. Between the trimmed V and J ends, which lost 0 bases and 6 bases, there was a span of 8 bases. CDR1 is SGHNT, CDR2 YENEEA, per germline. The CDR3 DNA is TGTGCCAGCAGCTTAGATGGGGAGTCTGAAGCTTTCTTT. Translated: CASSLDGESEAFF.

This rearrangement joins TRBV25-1 to TRBJ2-7; perhaps TRBD2 as D (5 bases). Germline CDR1 is MGHDK and CDR2 is SYGVNS. This CDR3 is 14 amino acids long. Trimming removed 1 base at V and 7 bases at J, with 14 bases between. The CDR3 reads CASSELGERREQYF. The CDR3 DNA sequence: TGTGCCAGCAGTGAATTGGGCGAGAGGAGGGAGCAGTACTTC.

Points on this clone: The junction and the germline gene differ at one end; a read error may be behind it. The CDR3, as DNA: TGTGCTAGCAGCTCTCCGAAGATTGGGAACACCGGGGAGCTGTTTTTT. This gives the protein CASSSPKIGNTGELFF. This chain links TRBV7-7 with TRBJ2-2, with no clear D. The CDR3 runs to 16 residues. Germline assignment: CDR1 SSHAT and CDR2 FNYEAQ (reference sequence).

The chain couples TRBV6-1 to TRBJ2-1, with 10 bases fitting TRBD2. Germline V gives CDR1 MNHNS, CDR2 SASEGT. Trimming took 1 base from V and 9 from J; bases not matched to a gene: 6. The CDR3 runs to 15 residues. CDR3 bases: TGTGCCAGCAGTGAAGGGATAGCGGGAGGTTTTGAGCAGTTCTTC. Its translation is CASSEGIAGGFEQFF.